A selection of T cell receptor beta chains follows, all from one sample in a study of blood T cell repertoires in COVID-19. Generated by immunoSEQ multiplex PCR, the TCRdb table keeps only in-frame clones and is missing some. The top ten hold around 24% of the sample, which has roughly 39,000 clones, 75% to 90% seen once. Sample: peripheral blood. All receptors come from a man aged 50-59 years with active or convalescent COVID-19. Each CDR3 is given with its conserved first and last residue. Fields, in order: CDR3 protein, CDR3 DNA, J gene, V gene, D gene, clone size, CDR3 length. The D gene is left open where the match is weak. Size is omitted from some rows. Given values are once, few, many or a class for expanded clones.

CDR3aa: CASSQGIARGYEQYF
CDR3nt: TGTGCCAGCAGCCAAGGAATCGCTCGCGGGTACGAGCAGTACTTC
j_gene: TRBJ2-7
v_gene: TRBV3-1/TRBV3-2
d_gene: NA
abundance: once
len: 15

CDR3aa: CASIRLREQYF
CDR3nt: TGTGCCAGCATCCGGTTGCGTGAGCAGTACTTC
j_gene: TRBJ2-7
v_gene: TRBV28
d_gene: NA
abundance: NA
len: 11

CDR3aa: CASSLGTDYEQYF
CDR3nt: TGTGCCAGCAGCTTAGGGACAGACTACGAGCAGTACTTC
j_gene: TRBJ2-7
v_gene: TRBV5-8
d_gene: TRBD1
abundance: NA
len: 13

CDR3aa: CASSLVGGRWDGYTF
CDR3nt: TGTGCCAGCAGTCTCGTGGGGGGGCGCTGGGATGGCTACACCTTC
j_gene: TRBJ1-2
v_gene: TRBV14
d_gene: NA
abundance: NA
len: 15

CDR3aa: CASSRQTYTEAFF
CDR3nt: TGTGCCAGCTCACGACAGACCTACACTGAAGCTTTCTTT
j_gene: TRBJ1-1
v_gene: TRBV18
d_gene: NA
abundance: few
len: 13

CDR3aa: CSVDRSYGYTF
CDR3nt: TGCAGCGTTGATAGATCTTATGGCTACACCTTC
j_gene: TRBJ1-2
v_gene: TRBV29-1
d_gene: NA
abundance: NA
len: 11

CDR3aa: CASTLGLAGVTGELFF
CDR3nt: TGCGCCAGCACTCTCGGACTAGCGGGAGTCACCGGGGAGCTGTTTTTT
j_gene: TRBJ2-2
v_gene: TRBV10-2
d_gene: TRBD2
abundance: NA
len: 16

CDR3aa: CASSLNLSEQYF
CDR3nt: TGTGCCAGCAGCTTAAATCTCTCCGAGCAGTACTTC
j_gene: TRBJ2-7
v_gene: TRBV11-2
d_gene: NA
abundance: once
len: 12

CDR3aa: CASGRERRPDTQYF
CDR3nt: TGTGCTAGCGGGAGGGAAAGACGTCCAGATACGCAGTATTTT
j_gene: TRBJ2-3
v_gene: TRBV19
d_gene: TRBD2
abundance: NA
len: 14

CDR3aa: CASSYYNGELFF
CDR3nt: TGTGCCAGCAGTTACTATAACGGGGAGCTGTTTTTT
j_gene: TRBJ2-2
v_gene: TRBV6-5
d_gene: NA
abundance: NA
len: 12

CDR3aa: CASSPPVVANTGELFF
CDR3nt: TGTGCCAGCTCACCCCCGGTAGTTGCGAACACCGGGGAGCTGTTTTTT
j_gene: TRBJ2-2
v_gene: TRBV18
d_gene: NA
abundance: NA
len: 16

CDR3aa: CASTAGTGGPPSHF
CDR3nt: TGTGCCAGCACTGCCGGGACAGGGGGTCCCCCGTCCCACTTC
j_gene: TRBJ2-5
v_gene: TRBV27
d_gene: TRBD1
abundance: NA
len: 14

CDR3aa: CATSRDRGGYTEAFF
CDR3nt: TGTGCCACCAGCAGAGATCGTGGAGGGTACACTGAAGCTTTCTTT
j_gene: TRBJ1-1
v_gene: TRBV15
d_gene: NA
abundance: NA
len: 15

CDR3aa: CAWSLTGLNSPLHF
CDR3nt: TGTGCCTGGAGCCTGACAGGCCTAAATTCACCCCTCCACTTT
j_gene: TRBJ1-6
v_gene: TRBV30
d_gene: NA
abundance: NA
len: 14

CDR3aa: CASSIAASGGAKTQYF
CDR3nt: TGTGCCAGTAGTATAGCTGCTAGCGGGGGGGCAAAGACCCAGTACTTC
j_gene: TRBJ2-5
v_gene: TRBV19
d_gene: TRBD2
abundance: NA
len: 16

CDR3aa: CASSPINRGEAFF
CDR3nt: TGTGCCAGCAGCCCGATAAACAGGGGGGAAGCTTTCTTT
j_gene: TRBJ1-1
v_gene: TRBV14
d_gene: TRBD1
abundance: few
len: 13

CDR3aa: CSVAGDRYEQYF
CDR3nt: TGCAGCGTAGCGGGGGACCGCTACGAGCAGTACTTC
j_gene: TRBJ2-7
v_gene: TRBV29-1
d_gene: TRBD2
abundance: NA
len: 12

CDR3aa: CASSDQGQPQHF
CDR3nt: TGTGCCAGCAGCGACCAGGGTCAGCCCCAGCATTTT
j_gene: TRBJ1-5
v_gene: TRBV28
d_gene: NA
abundance: NA
len: 12